The following is a T cell receptor (beta chain) sequence with its context. Its antigen is unknown. There are no base qualities to consult, and no much larger clone falls within one base. These data are taken from a study of T cell responses to AZD1222 COVID-19 vaccine (dated by TCRdb to 2020 to 2023). Background on the whole study: Because spike-specific TCR depth and breadth did not differ between the two schedules, AZD1222 recipients who got a second dose at roughly 4 weeks were pooled with those who got a second dose at roughly 12 weeks. A total of 230 to 250 trial participants underwent TCR sequencing, of whom about 200 had received two doses of AZD1222 and about 25 had received two doses of the MenACWY control vaccine. Trial participants were enrolled into age subgroups of 18-55, 56-69 and 70-plus years, which contained 148, 28 and 57 TCR-sequenced participants, respectively.

The CDR3 regions of human TCRbeta chains were analyzed by immunosequencing. In the paper's pipeline: Repertoire TCRs were checked for matches against a reference library of SARS-CoV-2-specific TCRs that had been generated using the MIRA antigen-specificity platform. Breadth was defined as the fraction of unique TCRs that were SARS-CoV-2-associated, and depth was defined as the fraction of total T cells that were SARS-CoV-2-associated. Each spike-specific TCR was assigned to its reactive spike region and to a CD4 or CD8 class using the MIRA data. Log10-transformed breadth and depth values were compared by one-way ANOVA with Sidak's multiple comparisons tests. TCRdb took this table from immuneACCESS and kept in-frame rearrangements with V and J called. Such tables lack part of the clones; where checked against another copy, unresolved V genes explain under half of the gap, and the rest is unexplained. From that table come the V and J calls and clone size; the DNA was used to work out D and trimming. The sample has 100,000 to 150,000 clones on record, about 85% of them singletons. About 1.5% of the sample rests with the top ten.

Per the germline V gene, LGHNA is the CDR1 and YNFKEQ is the CDR2. V gives up 3 bases and J gives up 1 base, and the segment between their germline ends measures 16 bases. The CDR3 numbers 18 residues from cysteine through phenylalanine. Just the 54-base CDR3 DNA is kept, in frame starting at base 1. The sample's time point label, in plain terms: baseline before first vaccination. Vaccinee samples were obtained from the UK trials COV001 and COV002, which included a single-blind randomized controlled phase 2/3 trial of AZD1222 (ChAdOx1 nCoV-19) in healthy adults. For TCRbeta chain sequencing, PBMC samples from trial participants were taken at day 0 and at day 28 after the second dose. Overall study results and their limits: A significant rise in spike-specific TCR breadth and depth was observed after two AZD1222 doses relative to day 0 and relative to MenACWY recipients. Epitopes outside the regions mutated in the B.1.351 and B.1.1.7 variants were reportedly recognized by nearly half of the unique spike-specific TCRs. Participants were mostly white British, with more females than males. The authors suggested clonal diversity may have been underestimated. In the small 56-69-year group, the increase in depth fell short of significance, most likely because of low power. The vaccine-associated CD4 TCRs covered the entire spike protein, and the dominant responses fell in regions 160-218 and 743-854. Because no samples from the day 14 peak response were available, repertoires could be characterized only after the peak T cell response. Conclusions about previously exposed vaccinees are limited because only six or seven AZD1222 recipients were SARS-CoV-2 seropositive at baseline.

This specimen consisted of peripheral blood, obtained on day 0 of AZD1222 vaccination. The receptor comes from an adult in good health. The sequence joins TRBV4-2 to TRBJ2-6; a tentative D call is TRBD2 (5 bases match). The nucleotides read TGTGCCAGCAGCCACAACCAAAGACGGGGATCTGGGGCCAACGTCCTGACTTTC. This translates into CASSHNQRRGSGANVLTF.